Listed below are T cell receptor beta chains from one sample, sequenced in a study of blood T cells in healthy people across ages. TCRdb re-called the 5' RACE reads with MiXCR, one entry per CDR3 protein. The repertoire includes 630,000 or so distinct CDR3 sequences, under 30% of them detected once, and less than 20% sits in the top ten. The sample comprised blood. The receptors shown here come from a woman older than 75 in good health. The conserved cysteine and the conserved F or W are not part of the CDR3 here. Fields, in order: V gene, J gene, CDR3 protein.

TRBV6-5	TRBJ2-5	ASSSTGSRQETQY
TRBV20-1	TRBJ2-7	SARDTGTGRNEQY
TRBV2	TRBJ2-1	ASSEGNEQF
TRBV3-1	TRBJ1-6	ASSLRDRGGSPPH
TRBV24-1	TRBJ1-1	ATVPEAF
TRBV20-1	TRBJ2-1	SATPVAGGRNEQF
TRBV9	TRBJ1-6	ASSDRVGSPLH
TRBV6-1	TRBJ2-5	ASSLLAGDGTQY
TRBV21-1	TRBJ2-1	ASSKAQRGQF
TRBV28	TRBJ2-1	ASSEGRGKWQF
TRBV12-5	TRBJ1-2	ASGRQGGHYGYT
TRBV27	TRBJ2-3	ASSSGTGVFTDTQY
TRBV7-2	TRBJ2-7	ASSSPPGTGRREQY
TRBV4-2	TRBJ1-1	ASSQENLQGAEAF
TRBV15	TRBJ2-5	ATSRDGARQETQY
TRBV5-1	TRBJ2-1	ASRLDRGRVNEQF
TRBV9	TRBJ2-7	ASSGGRGSYEQY
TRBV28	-	ASSSDYRGRYEQY
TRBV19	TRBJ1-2	ASSQSRGNYGYT
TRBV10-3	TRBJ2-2	AISDRGDTGELF
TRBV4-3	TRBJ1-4	ASSQNVATNEKLF
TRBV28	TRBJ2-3	ASSLSPSDRANTDTQY
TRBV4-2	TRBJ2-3	ASSLGVAGGKFTDTQY
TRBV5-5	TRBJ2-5	ASSLVGSVGETQY
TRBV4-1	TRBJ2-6	ASSQESLSGANVLT
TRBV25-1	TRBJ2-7	ASSDVLRGEQY
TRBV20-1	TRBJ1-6	SAKAGGPYNSPLH
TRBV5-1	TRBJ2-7	ASRDGGAYEQY
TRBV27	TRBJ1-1	ASSLSSGATEAF
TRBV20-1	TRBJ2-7	SATAAGALGEQY
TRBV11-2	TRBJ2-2	ASSFDRGLTGELF
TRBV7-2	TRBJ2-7	ACSLGWRGTSYEQY
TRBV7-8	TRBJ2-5	ASSSPYKETQY
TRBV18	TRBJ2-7	ASSPRETHEQY
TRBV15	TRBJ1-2	ATSRSGQDYGYT
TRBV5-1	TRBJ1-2	ASKLQGATHYGYT
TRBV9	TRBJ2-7	ACSPKGGINEQY
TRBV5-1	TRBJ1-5	ASSLGGVDQPQH
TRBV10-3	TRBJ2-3	AISEPTGISTDTQY
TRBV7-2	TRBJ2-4	ASSRGNIQY
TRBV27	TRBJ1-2	ASSTPGQGARGYT
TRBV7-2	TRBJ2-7	ASSQTSGLTSWQY
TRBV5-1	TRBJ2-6	ASSLGQGTALGANVLT
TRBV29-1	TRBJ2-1	SVLPGQGYNEQF
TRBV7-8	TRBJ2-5	ASSLVGAGGRYQETQY
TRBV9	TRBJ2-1	ASSVRGDRYNEQF
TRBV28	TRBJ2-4	ASSLSQAGRTDIQY
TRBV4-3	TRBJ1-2	ASSHRQKDGYT
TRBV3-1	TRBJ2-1	ASSQDLLGDEQF
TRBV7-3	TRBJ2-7	VSSSQQY
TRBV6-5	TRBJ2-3	VSRDSGDTQY
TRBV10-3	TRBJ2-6	ASRGVDRTAQKISGANVLT